The T cell receptor (beta chain) described here comes from a study of response to subunit inactivated influenza vaccine. Findings and caveats of the study: The authors suggested that every seasonal influenza vaccination recruits few new T cells.

TCRdb reanalysed the RT-PCR reads using MiXCR and keeps one entry per CDR3 protein. The sample contains more than 400,000 distinct CDR3 sequences, roughly 7.6% of which appear only once. CDR3 size: 14 residues. Germline loops: CDR1 MNHEY, CDR2 SMNVEV (reference sequence). Deletions cut 2 bases from V and 2 bases from J, with 6 bases between. There are many counts of this clonotype. No antigen is known for it. The chain recombines TRBV27 with TRBJ2-2; D not certain. This material consisted of PBMCs from blood, taken around 25 months after vaccination. The sequence came from a man between 45 and 75 years old who received an inactivated influenza vaccine. CDR3 bases: TGTGCCAGCAGTTTAGAACCTAACACCGGGGAGCTGTTTTTT. Amino acids: CASSLEPNTGELFF.